This is a list of T cell receptor beta chains from one sample in a study of T cells in Graves' hyperthyroidism and ophthalmopathy. In TCRdb, the multiplex PCR reads were re-called with MiXCR into one record per CDR3 protein. The sample holds over 700,000 distinct CDR3 sequences; 18% are singletons and the top ten take 16%. Sequencing was performed on blood. Every receptor here comes from a woman in her forties or fifties with Graves' hyperthyroidism that later progressed to Graves' ophthalmopathy. Both conserved end residues are part of each CDR3. The D gene is left open where the match is weak. Size tells how often a clone was seen (once, few, many) or the class of an expanded clone, and some rows leave it out.

clone_size	v_call	j_call	d_call	cdr3_aa	cdr3_nt
many	TRBV6-6	TRBJ1-5	-	CASSYSVASQPQHF	TGTGCCAGCAGTTACTCGGTCGCCAGTCAGCCCCAGCATTTT
many	TRBV7-9	TRBJ2-5	-	CASSFTGRETQYF	TGTGCCAGCAGCTTTACTGGGCGGGAGACCCAGTACTTC
many	TRBV12-3/TRBV12-4	TRBJ2-3	TRBD2	CASSELTSGESDTQYF	TGTGCCAGCAGCGAACTGACTAGCGGGGAATCAGATACGCAGTATTTT
few	TRBV12-3/TRBV12-4	TRBJ1-2	-	CASSFDSPWDGYTF	TGTGCCAGCAGTTTTGACAGCCCGTGGGATGGCTACACCTTC
many	TRBV20-1	TRBJ1-1	-	CSPKRETLTEAFF	TGCAGCCCCAAAAGGGAGACTCTCACTGAAGCTTTCTTT
once	TRBV6-1	TRBJ2-5	-	CASSEVWGETQYF	TGTGCCAGCAGTGAAGTTTGGGGAGAGACCCAGTACTTC
-	TRBV29-1	TRBJ2-5	-	CSVSDTAETQYF	TGCAGCGTTTCGGACACGGCGGAGACCCAGTACTTC
many	TRBV2	TRBJ2-3	TRBD2	CATTLGTSSTDTQYF	TGTGCCACCACTCTAGGGACTAGCTCGACAGATACGCAGTATTTT
many	TRBV30	TRBJ2-3	-	CAWKQSSDTDTQYF	TGTGCCTGGAAGCAGTCGTCAGACACAGATACGCAGTATTTT
-	TRBV6-2/TRBV6-3	TRBJ2-1	TRBD2	CASSVKAGGREQFF	TGTGCCAGCAGTGTCAAGGCGGGGGGGCGTGAGCAGTTCTTC
many	TRBV18	TRBJ1-2	-	CASSGGTANYGYTF	TGTGCCAGCTCAGGCGGGACCGCTAACTATGGCTACACCTTC
few	TRBV6-6	TRBJ1-6	-	CASSYSSGANSPLHF	TGTGCCAGCAGTTACTCGAGTGGGGCGAATTCACCCCTCCACTTT
many	TRBV13	TRBJ2-5	-	CASSSDSPGGTQYF	TGTGCCAGCAGCTCGGACAGCCCTGGTGGGACCCAGTACTTC
-	TRBV29-1	TRBJ2-7	-	CSVDAGAYEQYF	TGCAGCGTTGACGCAGGGGCCTACGAGCAGTACTTC
many	TRBV3-1	TRBJ1-2	-	CASSQRYADYGYTF	TGTGCCAGCAGCCAAAGGTACGCCGACTATGGCTACACCTTC
many	TRBV11-2	TRBJ2-1	-	CASSSGAWEQFF	TGTGCCAGCAGCTCCGGGGCATGGGAGCAGTTCTTC
-	TRBV20-1	TRBJ1-2	-	CSAIVVGRGAGGYTF	TGCAGTGCTATCGTTGTTGGCAGGGGCGCGGGTGGCTACACCTTC
-	TRBV27	TRBJ2-2	-	CASSPSRGNTGELFF	TGTGCCAGCAGTCCGTCCCGCGGGAACACCGGGGAGCTGTTTTTT
many	TRBV5-1	TRBJ2-5	-	CASSLDQVGGTQYF	TGCGCCAGCAGCTTGGATCAGGTCGGAGGGACCCAGTACTTC
many	TRBV24-1	TRBJ2-1	-	CATSVPGGNEQFF	TGTGCCACCAGTGTTCCGGGCGGGAATGAGCAGTTCTTC
few	TRBV29-1	TRBJ1-4	TRBD1	CSVDEDRENEKLFF	TGCAGCGTTGATGAGGACAGGGAGAATGAAAAACTGTTTTTT
-	TRBV28	TRBJ1-3	-	CASTPGGSGNTIYF	TGTGCCAGCACTCCCGGGGGCTCAGGAAACACCATATATTTT
few	TRBV6-1	TRBJ2-3	TRBD2	CASRTSGESADTQYF	TGTGCCAGCAGAACTAGCGGGGAGTCCGCAGATACGCAGTATTTT
few	TRBV19	TRBJ2-5	-	CASSPSGTRGPDQYF	TGTGCCAGTAGTCCCTCCGGGACTAGGGGGCCTGACCAGTACTTC
few	TRBV19	TRBJ1-1	-	CASSIGPEAFF	TGTGCCAGTAGTATTGGCCCTGAAGCTTTCTTT
few	TRBV7-2	TRBJ1-1	-	CASSLYGKDTEAFF	TGTGCCAGCAGCTTATACGGAAAGGACACTGAAGCTTTCTTT
-	TRBV12-3/TRBV12-4	TRBJ2-7	TRBD1	CASSPTTGNEQYF	TGTGCCAGCAGTCCGACGACAGGGAACGAGCAGTACTTC
many	TRBV29-1	TRBJ1-5	-	CSVGVGEHSNQPQHF	TGCAGCGTTGGCGTCGGTGAGCACAGCAATCAGCCCCAGCATTTT
many	TRBV12-3/TRBV12-4	TRBJ1-5	-	CASSLRVGQYSNQPQHF	TGTGCCAGCAGTTTACGGGTGGGCCAGTATAGCAATCAGCCCCAGCATTTT
-	TRBV6-1	TRBJ1-4	-	CASSESGEGEKLFF	TGTGCCAGCAGTGAATCGGGAGAAGGGGAAAAACTGTTTTTT
few	TRBV5-1	TRBJ2-3	-	CASKGGPGTDTQYF	TGCGCCAGCAAGGGGGGCCCAGGCACAGATACGCAGTATTTT
-	TRBV6-5	TRBJ1-4	TRBD1	CASSYRGQGGEKLFF	TGTGCCAGCAGTTACCGAGGACAGGGGGGCGAAAAACTGTTTTTT
-	TRBV5-1	TRBJ2-2	-	CASSLFDPNTGELFF	TGCGCCAGCAGCTTGTTTGATCCCAACACCGGGGAGCTGTTTTTT
few	TRBV3-1	TRBJ2-3	TRBD2	CASSQDLTSGGSTPDTQYF	TGTGCCAGCAGCCAAGATCTGACTAGCGGGGGGAGCACGCCAGATACGCAGTATTTT
many	TRBV24-1	TRBJ1-1	-	CATSDLNTEAFF	TGTGCCACCAGTGATTTGAACACTGAAGCTTTCTTT
-	TRBV27	TRBJ2-3	-	CASSPNRGTGLSTDTQYF	TGTGCCAGCAGTCCAAATAGAGGGACCGGACTAAGCACAGATACGCAGTATTTT
-	TRBV6-5	TRBJ2-1	-	CASSYANLGSSYNEQFF	TGTGCCAGCAGTTACGCTAATTTAGGCAGCTCCTACAATGAGCAGTTCTTC
many	TRBV18	TRBJ2-4	-	CASSPAAKNIQYF	TGTGCCAGCTCACCCGCGGCCAAAAACATTCAGTACTTC
many	TRBV12-3/TRBV12-4	TRBJ1-1	TRBD1	CASSIRATGIGEAFF	TGTGCCAGCAGTATACGTGCGACAGGGATCGGTGAAGCTTTCTTT
many	TRBV10-2	TRBJ1-1	-	CASSVVQSEAFF	TGCGCCAGCAGTGTGGTCCAAAGTGAAGCTTTCTTT
many	TRBV20-1	TRBJ2-1	TRBD2	CSARDLGAGGPHEQFF	TGCAGTGCTAGAGATCTGGGAGCGGGGGGGCCTCATGAGCAGTTCTTC
few	TRBV27	TRBJ1-2	-	CASTERGGLKDGYTF	TGTGCCAGCACCGAGAGGGGAGGGTTGAAGGATGGCTACACCTTC
many	TRBV11-2	TRBJ1-5	-	CASSLGLQDQPQHF	TGTGCCAGCAGCTTAGGTCTACAGGATCAGCCCCAGCATTTT
-	TRBV10-3	TRBJ1-6	TRBD1	CAISEALVGTGGNSPLHF	TGTGCCATCAGTGAGGCTTTAGTTGGGACAGGGGGCAATTCACCCCTCCACTTT
many	TRBV20-1	TRBJ2-1	TRBD2	CSARGAGINEQFF	TGCAGTGCTAGAGGAGCGGGGATAAATGAGCAGTTCTTC
many	TRBV7-8	TRBJ1-2	-	CASSPGFNYGYTF	TGTGCCAGCAGCCCCGGGTTTAACTATGGCTACACCTTC
many	TRBV5-5	TRBJ2-3	-	CASSLVGFTDTQYF	TGTGCCAGCAGCTTGGTGGGGTTCACAGATACGCAGTATTTT
many	TRBV3-1	TRBJ1-1	-	CASSRLRTKLSADTEAFF	TGTGCCAGCAGCCGTCTAAGGACAAAACTTAGTGCGGACACTGAAGCTTTCTTT
-	TRBV5-6	TRBJ1-3	-	CASRRGPNSGNTIYF	TGTGCCAGCAGGCGAGGACCGAACTCTGGAAACACCATATATTTT
few	TRBV7-2	TRBJ1-1	-	CASSLVRGSTEAFF	TGTGCCAGCAGCTTAGTGAGGGGAAGCACTGAAGCTTTCTTT
few	TRBV4-1	TRBJ2-2	-	CASLRGAEIGGELFF	TGCGCCAGCCTAAGGGGGGCCGAGATCGGCGGGGAGCTGTTTTTT
-	TRBV4-1	TRBJ2-1	-	CASSQTRQNEQFF	TGCGCCAGCAGCCAGACGAGACAGAATGAGCAGTTCTTC